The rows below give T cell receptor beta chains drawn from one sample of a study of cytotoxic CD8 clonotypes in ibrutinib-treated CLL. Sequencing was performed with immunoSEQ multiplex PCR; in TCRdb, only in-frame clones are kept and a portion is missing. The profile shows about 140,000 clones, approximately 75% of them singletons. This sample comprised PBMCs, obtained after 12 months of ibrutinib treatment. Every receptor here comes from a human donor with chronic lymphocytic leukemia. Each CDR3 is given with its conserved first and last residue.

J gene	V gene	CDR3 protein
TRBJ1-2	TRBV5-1	CASSLVAGFYGYTF
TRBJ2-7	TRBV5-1	CASSWDRGDGQYF
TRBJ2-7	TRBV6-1	CASNRGTGATYEQYF
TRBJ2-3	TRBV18	CASSPGGIGTQYF
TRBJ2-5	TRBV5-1	CASSAGLAGETQYF
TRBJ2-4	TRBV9	CASSVGQGAKNIQYF
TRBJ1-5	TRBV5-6	CASSNRSFSNQPQHF
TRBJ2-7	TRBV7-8	CASSTPRHSLYEQYF
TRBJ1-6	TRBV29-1	CSVWTGRNNSPLHF
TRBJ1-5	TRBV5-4	CASSLDRRQPQHF
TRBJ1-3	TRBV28	CASSATQISGNTIYF
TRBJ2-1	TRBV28	CASSSPLDGQGAYNEQFF
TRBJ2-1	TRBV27	CASRLRPMGSYNEQFF
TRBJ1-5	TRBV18	CASSPTIFLDQPQHF
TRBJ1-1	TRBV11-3	CASSYGGGGTEAFF
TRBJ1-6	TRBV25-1	CASSAQGGIDSPLHF
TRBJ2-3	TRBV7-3	CASSFRVRTDTQYF
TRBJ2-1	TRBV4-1	CASSLSAGWNEQFF
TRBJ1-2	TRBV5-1	CASSFPDRVYTF
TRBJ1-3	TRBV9	CASSAQDISGNTIYF
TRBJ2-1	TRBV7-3	CASSLLQGLAGSNEQFF
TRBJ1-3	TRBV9	CASSVVVHAPFSGNTIYF
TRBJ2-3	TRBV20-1	CSPRADTQYF
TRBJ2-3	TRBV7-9	CASSSRRVIYRSTDTQYF
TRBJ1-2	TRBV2	CASTEQGPNYGYTF
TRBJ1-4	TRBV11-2	CASSPRTGVGEKLFF
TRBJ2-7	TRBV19	CASSKGGTGGYEQYF
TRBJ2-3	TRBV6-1	CASSESLAGALGTDTQYF
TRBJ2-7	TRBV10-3	CATQGTGAYEQYF
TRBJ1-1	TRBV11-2	CASTAVGADTEAFF
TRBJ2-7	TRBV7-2	CASSARQGYEQYF
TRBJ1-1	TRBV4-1	CASSHRDRGSADTEAFF
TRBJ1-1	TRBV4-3	CASSQVQGRADTEAFF
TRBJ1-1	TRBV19	CASSRSLLGTEAFF
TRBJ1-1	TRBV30	CAWSTGTRTEAFF
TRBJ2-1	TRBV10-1	CASSGGGSTYNEQFF
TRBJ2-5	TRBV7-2	CASSLVVLARVQETQYF
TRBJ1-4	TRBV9	CASSVGAGTGGEKLFF
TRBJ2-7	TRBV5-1	CASSLGGTVSHEQYF
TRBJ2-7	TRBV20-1	CSATEGELQYF
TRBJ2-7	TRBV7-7	CASSWDVTYEQYF
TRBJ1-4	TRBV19	CASIRDRGGKLFF
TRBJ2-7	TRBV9	CASSSQEGQQYF
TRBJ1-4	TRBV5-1	CASRQDPSLATNEKLFF
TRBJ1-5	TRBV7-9	CASSFSGAQRGYSNQPQHF
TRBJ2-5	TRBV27	CASGQETQYF
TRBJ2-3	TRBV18	CASSPSAGGFSDTQYF
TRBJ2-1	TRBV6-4	CASSDRTSGGFGQFF
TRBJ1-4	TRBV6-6	CASLRQENEKLFF
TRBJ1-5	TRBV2	CASTAQGEVQPQHF
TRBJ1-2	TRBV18	CASSPPNSGNNGYTF
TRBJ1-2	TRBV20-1	CSARGVVTF
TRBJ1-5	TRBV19	CASSWQGTEKPQHF
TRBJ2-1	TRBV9	CASSVARSYNEQFF
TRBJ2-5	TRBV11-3	CASSEDRGQETQYF
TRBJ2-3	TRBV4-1	CASSRGLGVTDTQYF
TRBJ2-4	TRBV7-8	CASSLSPGLADPRNIQYF
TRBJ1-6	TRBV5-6	CASPYPEFQTGARGSPLHF
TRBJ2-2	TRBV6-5	CASTSGAGRVRLFF